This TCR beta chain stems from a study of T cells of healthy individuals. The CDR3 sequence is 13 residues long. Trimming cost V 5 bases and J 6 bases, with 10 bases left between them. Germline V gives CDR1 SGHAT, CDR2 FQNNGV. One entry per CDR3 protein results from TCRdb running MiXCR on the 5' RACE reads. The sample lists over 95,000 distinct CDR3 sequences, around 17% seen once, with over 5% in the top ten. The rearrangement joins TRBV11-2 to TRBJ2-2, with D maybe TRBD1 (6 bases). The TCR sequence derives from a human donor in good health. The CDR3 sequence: CASSANRAGELFF. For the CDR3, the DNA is TGTGCCAGCAGCGCAAACAGGGCCGGGGAGCTGTTTTTT.